One and the same sample provided the 5 T cell receptor beta chains below, sequenced in a study of cytomegalovirus exposure and HLA in healthy donors. The data were produced by immunoSEQ multiplex PCR, yet TCRdb's version contains in-frame clones alone and is incomplete. The data contain 200,000 to 250,000 clones, around 87% of them singletons. The sequenced sample was PBMCs. Every receptor here comes from a woman between 18 and 29 years old in good health and CMV-seropositive.

The rearrangement uses TRBV14 and TRBJ2-7, with 11 bases lining up with TRBD1. CDR1 and CDR2 from the germline V gene are SGHDN and FVKESK. V was clipped by 5 bases and J by 2 bases; unmatched bases: 11. This CDR3 comprises 17 residues. The CDR3 sequence: CASSSSRDRGGAYEQYF. CDR3 nucleotide sequence: TGTGCCAGCAGCTCGTCCCGGGACAGGGGGGGGGCCTACGAGCAGTACTTC.

Only one count was recorded for this clone. The J gene is TRBJ2-7, the V gene TRBV6-5; 8 bases line up with TRBD1. J was trimmed by 3 bases and V by 5 bases; bases with no gene match: 9. Germline loops: CDR1 MNHEY, CDR2 SVGAGI. This CDR3 region has 15 residues. CDR3 sequence: CASSRDLTGDYEQYF. As DNA, the CDR3 is TGTGCCAGCAGTAGGGACCTGACAGGGGACTACGAGCAGTACTTC.

This sequence joins TRBV11-3 and TRBJ2-1, with TRBD1 identical over 7 bases. The CDR3 totals 15 residues. The junction had 4 bases not matched to a gene; V was cut back by 0 bases and J by 5 bases. CDR1 is SGHNT and CDR2 is YENEEA in the germline V gene. The CDR3 DNA reads as TGTGCCAGCAGCTTAGATGGGACAGAAGACAATGAGCAGTTCTTC. The encoded protein is CASSLDGTEDNEQFF.

The gene calls are TRBV27 and TRBJ1-4; D possibly corresponds to TRBD1 (5 bases). The CDR3 contains 15 residues. V was shortened by 7 bases and J by 4 bases, with 16 bases between the two germline ends. Germline V gives CDR1 MNHEY, CDR2 SMNVEV (reference sequence). CDR3 bases: TGTGCCAGCACTACAAACGGGGGTTTTAATGAAAAACTGTTTTTT. Protein: CASTTNGGFNEKLFF.

The V and J genes are TRBV9 and TRBJ2-5, with D unresolved. The CDR3 sequence is 16 residues long. Germline loops: CDR1 SGDLS, CDR2 YYNGEE. V lost 2 bases, J lost 0 bases, and 14 bases lay in between. CDR3 coding DNA: TGTGCCAGCAGCGTGAGTGGAACCAGGAACCAAGAGACCCAGTACTTC. Residues: CASSVSGTRNQETQYF.